Following are 10 T cell receptor beta chains from one sample sequenced in a study of OX40 agonist ivuxolimab in advanced cancers. Measured with immunoSEQ multiplex PCR; TCRdb has only the in-frame clones, and not every one. The sample consists of roughly 50,000 clones, around 77% of them appearing once. The specimen was CD4+ or CD8+ T cells sorted from blood, collected in a trial of the OX40 agonist ivuxolimab. The receptor source for this set is an adult with an advanced solid tumor such as melanoma, head and neck, liver or kidney cancer.

This clone was seen only a few times. The V call is TRBV29-1, the J call TRBJ2-2; TRBD1 might be the D (5 bases). Germline CDR1 is SQVTM and CDR2 is ANQGSEA. V was cut by 7 bases and J by 4 bases, with 16 bases left in between. There are 14 residues in the CDR3. The DNA of the CDR3 is TGCAGCGCCATGCCCCAGGGCCCCACCGGGGAGCTGTTTTTT. This encodes CSAMPQGPTGELFF.

This chain joins TRBV28 and TRBJ1-4; no definite D call. Germline assignment: CDR1 MDHEN and CDR2 SYDVKM. V lost 5 bases and J 6 bases, leaving 7 bases between the germline ends. The CDR3 extends over 12 amino acids. CDR3 protein: CASSPPHEKLFF. The CDR3 DNA follows: TGTGCCAGCAGTCCCCCACATGAAAAACTGTTTTTT.

The chain combines TRBV7-2 with TRBJ2-5; 14 bases are a match to TRBD2. Germline V gene lookup returns CDR1 SGHTA and CDR2 FQGNSA. V was pared by 5 bases and J by 9 bases, with 8 bases of the junction left unmatched. The CDR3 sequence is 15 residues long. This CDR3 is CASSPRGGLAGAQYF. CDR3 nucleotides: TGTGCCAGCAGCCCTAGGGGGGGACTAGCGGGGGCCCAGTACTTC. Full variable domain (remainder filled in from reference TRBV7-2 and TRBJ2-5): GAGVSQSPSNKVTEKGKDVELRCDPISGHTALYWYRQSLGQGLEFLIYFQGNSAPDKSGLPSDRFSAERTGGSVSTLTIQRTQQEDSAVYLCASSPRGGLAGAQYFGPGTRLLVL.

This clone showed up just a few times. The chain carries TRBV18 and TRBJ2-7; 7 bases line up with TRBD1. Germline values: CDR1 KGHSH, CDR2 LQKENI. The CDR3 totals 15 residues. V lost 6 bases and J lost 3; bases outside the gene matches: 11. In DNA, the CDR3 is TGTGCCAGCTCCGATCTCGAGGGGGCCTACTACGAGCAGTACTTC. Encoded protein: CASSDLEGAYYEQYF.

The chain employs TRBV2 and TRBJ2-1; TRBD1 or TRBD2 may be the D gene (6 bases each). In germline, CDR1 is SNHLY, CDR2 FYNNEI. V was trimmed by 4 bases and J by 10 bases, leaving 14 bases between them. The CDR3 has 13 residues. In DNA form, the CDR3 reads TGTGCCAGCAGTGGCCTTGGAGGGGGGGAGCAGTTCTTC. It translates to CASSGLGGGEQFF. Filled out from reference TRBV2 and TRBJ2-1, the complete variable domain reads EPEVTQTPSHQVTQMGQEVILRCVPISNHLYFYWYRQILGQKVEFLVSFYNNEISEKSEIFDDQFSVERPDGSNFTLKIRSTKLEDSAMYFCASSGLGGGEQFFGPGTRLTVL.

This clone has more than one count but fewer than ten. The genes are TRBV19 and TRBJ2-5; 11 positions match TRBD2. After removal of 6 bases from V and 0 bases from J, the junction contained 3 bases not matched to a gene. This CDR3 contains 15 residues. Germline V gene sequence: CDR1 LNHDA, CDR2 SQIVND (reference sequence). CDR3 loop: CASSRLAGYQETQYF. CDR3 sequence (DNA): TGTGCCAGTAGCCGACTAGCGGGGTACCAAGAGACCCAGTACTTC.

The chain couples TRBV6-1 to TRBJ1-1, with 7 positions matching TRBD1. The length of the CDR3 is 13 residues. Germline CDR1 is MNHNS and CDR2 is SASEGT. The V gene end was trimmed by 7 bases and the J gene end by 0 bases; junction bases not matched to a gene: 2. CDR3 DNA sequence: TGTGCCAGCAAAGGACAGGTGAACACTGAAGCTTTCTTT. It yields the protein CASKGQVNTEAFF.

The chain combines TRBV7-8 with TRBJ2-2, with D perhaps TRBD2 (6 bases). The V gene lost 4 bases and the J gene lost 5 bases, with 14 bases spanning the gap. Germline V gene lookup returns CDR1 SGHVS and CDR2 FQNEAQ. The CDR3 has 15 amino acids. The DNA of the CDR3 is TGTGCCAGCAGCTCAACTGGCGGGGTAACCGGGGAGCTGTTTTTT. Its protein is CASSSTGGVTGELFF.

This chain uses TRBV7-9 with TRBJ1-1, with 8 bases identical to TRBD1. The length of the CDR3 is 16 residues. J gave up 2 bases and V 5 bases, and 10 bases lay outside the gene matches. Germline V lookup: CDR1 SEHNR, CDR2 FQNEAQ (reference sequence). CDR3 loop: CASSPRGLGGNTEAFF. The CDR3 DNA is TGTGCCAGCAGCCCCAGGGGGCTCGGTGGAAACACTGAAGCTTTCTTT.

V and J are TRBV5-4 and TRBJ1-2; 10 bases align to TRBD1. CDR3 length equals 14 residues. The J segment lost 13 bases and the V segment lost 4 bases, leaving 13 bases of the junction unmatched. CDR1 and CDR2 from the germline V gene are SGHNT and YYREEE (reference sequence). This CDR3 is CASSTEPGQGSFTF. Written as DNA, the CDR3 is TGTGCCAGCAGCACAGAGCCGGGACAGGGGTCTTTCACCTTC.